Listed here are 26 T cell receptor beta chains from one sample, sequenced in a study of shared clonotypes between healthy human individuals. Clones were read by immunoSEQ multiplex PCR, and TCRdb kept only the in-frame ones, dropping some. The table shows about 1.1 million clones, with 60% to 85% occurring only once. The sequenced material came from memory CD4+ T cells from PBMCs. Subset here: CD45RA-negative fraction. Source of these receptors: a man aged 18 to 30 in good health. Some clones in this sample may be carry-over from other donors' samples.

This clone was recorded only once. V and J are TRBV7-3 and TRBJ2-7, with D unresolved. Germline values: CDR1 SGHTA, CDR2 FQGTGA. The CDR3 spans 14 residues. Deletions cut 0 bases from V and 3 bases from J, with 9 bases between. The CDR3 coding sequence is TGTGCCAGCAGCTTAACGGGGAACCGCTACGAGCAGTACTTC. Protein sequence: CASSLTGNRYEQYF.

V gene TRBV4-2 combines with J gene TRBJ2-5, with TRBD2 matching over 11 bases. CDR3 length equals 16 residues. The V and J ends lost 1 base and 1 base, in that order; junction bases with no gene match: 2. CDR1 and CDR2 from the germline V gene are LGHNA and YNFKEQ. The CDR3 coding sequence is TGTGCCAGCAGCCAAGCCGGGACTAGCGGCCAAGAGACCCAGTACTTC. Amino acid sequence: CASSQAGTSGQETQYF.

In this sample, this clone turned up a few times. This chain joins TRBV7-9 and TRBJ2-1; D possibly corresponds to TRBD2 (5 bases). The CDR3 contains 14 residues. V was shortened by 4 bases and J by 12 bases, with 19 bases between the two germline ends. CDR1 and CDR2 (germline): SEHNR, FQNEAQ (reference sequence). The CDR3 is CASSSSVRGGGQFF. The CDR3 nucleotides read TGTGCCAGCAGCTCGTCCGTTCGTGGCGGAGGGCAGTTCTTC.

This chain uses TRBV11-2 with TRBJ2-7, with D tentatively TRBD2 (5 bases). The CDR3 is 15 residues long. V lost 0 bases and J lost 5, with 14 bases in between. Germline-derived CDR1 and CDR2 are SGHAT and FQNNGV. DNA of the CDR3: TGTGCCAGCAGCTTAGATCTAAACGCAGCGGACGAGCAGTACTTC. The encoded protein is CASSLDLNAADEQYF.

The chain's CDR3 is CASSQDPGGAEPDTQYF. The DNA for the CDR3 is TGCGCCAGCAGCCAAGATCCGGGGGGCGCGGAGCCAGATACGCAGTATTTT. The chain links TRBV4-3 to TRBJ2-3; D may be TRBD2 (7 bases). The CDR3 runs to 17 residues. Germline CDR1 and CDR2: LGHNA and YSLEER. V was cut by 0 bases and J by 4 bases, with 17 bases left in between.

CDR3: CSVRDRGRGSTGELFF. The CDR3 nucleotides read TGCAGCGTCCGGGACAGGGGGCGCGGAAGCACCGGGGAGCTGTTTTTT. The V and J genes are TRBV29-1 and TRBJ2-2; 12 bases are shared with TRBD1. V gave up 6 bases and J gave up 4 bases; unmatched junction bases: 9. From germline, CDR1 is SQVTM and CDR2 ANQGSEA. CDR3 length: 16 amino acids.

The chain carries TRBV7-9 and TRBJ2-7; no clear D gene. V lost 3 bases and J lost 4, with 4 bases in between. The CDR3 has 11 residues. Per germline, CDR1 SEHNR and CDR2 FQNEAQ (reference sequence). As DNA, the CDR3 is TGTGCCAGCAGCTTTCAGTACGAGCAGTACTTC. It yields the protein CASSFQYEQYF.

This sequence joins TRBV5-1 and TRBJ2-2; no clear D. CDR1 is SGHRS, CDR2 YFSETQ, per germline. The CDR3 spans 16 residues. Trimming removed 2 bases from V and 2 bases from J, with 13 bases in between. CDR3 DNA sequence: TGCGCCAGCAGCTTTACCTCCGGGTCAAACACCGGGGAGCTGTTTTTT. Translating gives CASSFTSGSNTGELFF.

The V gene is TRBV2, the J gene TRBJ2-7; 11 nucleotides match TRBD1. The CDR3 length is 15 residues. The germline V gene encodes CDR1 SNHLY and CDR2 FYNNEI. J lost 0 bases, V lost 8 bases, and 6 bases had no gene match. For the CDR3, the DNA is TGTGCCAGCGGACAGGGGGCAATCCTCTCCTACGAGCAGTACTTC. Translating gives CASGQGAILSYEQYF.

Comments on this clone: Possible read error: a much larger clone is one base away. This chain connects TRBV2 to TRBJ2-7; 8 bases agree with TRBD2. V shed 8 bases, J shed 0 bases, and the junction held 3 bases outside the gene matches. The germline V gene encodes CDR1 SNHLY and CDR2 FYNNEI. CDR3 length equals 13 residues. CDR3 sequence reads: CASGSGISYEQYF. In DNA, the CDR3 is TGTGCCAGCGGTAGCGGGATCTCCTACGAGCAGTACTTC.

V is TRBV5-1 and J is TRBJ2-7; TRBD1 or TRBD2 may be the D gene (6 bases each). Germline V gene sequence: CDR1 SGHRS, CDR2 YFSETQ. Trimming shortened V by 1 base and J by 3 bases, and 17 bases separated the two germline ends. This CDR3 is 16 amino acids long. The CDR3 coding sequence is TGCGCCAGCAGCTTGATTGGGGGGCCTCACGACTACGAGCAGTACTTC. Translated: CASSLIGGPHDYEQYF.

This clone was detected only once. The chain couples TRBV6-1 to TRBJ2-3; 10 bases map to TRBD1. Per germline, CDR1 MNHNS and CDR2 SASEGT. V gave up 6 bases and J gave up 7 bases; unmatched junction bases: 7. This CDR3 is built from 14 residues. CDR3 coding DNA: TGTGCCAGCAGGAGAGACAGGGGGCGAAATACGCAGTATTTT. Encoded protein: CASRRDRGRNTQYF.

The V call is TRBV6-1, the J call TRBJ2-5, with 12 nucleotides matching TRBD2. Germline CDR1 reads MNHNS; CDR2 reads SASEGT. The CDR3 runs 15 residues. After removal of 8 bases from V and 5 bases from J, the junction contained 9 bases not matched to a gene. CDR3 in DNA: TGTGCCAGCTTTTCTAGCGGGAGGGCCCGGGAGACCCAGTACTTC. This sequence encodes CASFSSGRARETQYF.

The CDR3 DNA reads TGTGCCATCAGTGACCCCCCAGCGGGAGAAGACGAGCAGTACTTC. This translates into CAISDPPAGEDEQYF. The chain links TRBV10-3 to TRBJ2-7; 8 positions agree with TRBD2. Trimming removed 3 bases from V and 5 bases from J; junction bases left unmatched: 9. This CDR3 spans 15 amino acids. From germline, CDR1 is ENHRY and CDR2 SYGVKD.

This clone was recorded at least ten times. The chain couples TRBV7-8 to TRBJ2-3; D is uncertain. Per germline, CDR1 SGHVS and CDR2 FQNEAQ. V was clipped by 1 base and J by 4 bases, with 6 bases between them. The CDR3 extends over 13 amino acids. The CDR3 sequence is CASSLDIADTQYF. DNA of the CDR3: TGTGCCAGCAGCTTAGATATTGCAGATACGCAGTATTTT.

V gene TRBV5-6 combines with J gene TRBJ1-2, with TRBD1 identical over 7 bases. V was pared by 0 bases and J by 3 bases, with 2 bases of the junction left unmatched. Germline lookup yields CDR1 SGHDT and CDR2 YYEEEE. The CDR3 is made up of 14 amino acids. Here the CDR3 reads CASSLEGGYYGYTF. CDR3 nucleotides: TGTGCCAGCAGCTTGGAAGGGGGCTACTATGGCTACACCTTC.

This clone showed up just once. The genes are TRBV15 and TRBJ2-1, with a tentative D call TRBD2 (7 bases). Trimming took off 6 bases at V and 3 bases at J, with 15 bases between the two ends. Germline assignment: CDR1 LNHNV and CDR2 YYDKDF (reference sequence). The CDR3 has 15 amino acids. Here the CDR3 DNA reads TGTGCCACCAGAACGGGGGCTAGCGGCTACAATGAGCAGTTCTTC. This gives the protein CATRTGASGYNEQFF.

Comments on this clone: A much larger clone lies one base from this, so it may be a read error. The J gene is TRBJ2-7, the V gene TRBV18; D could derive from TRBD1 or TRBD2 (5 bases each). The CDR3 extends over 14 amino acids. The germline gives CDR1 KGHSH, CDR2 LQKENI. Deletions cut 3 bases from V and 7 bases from J, with 16 bases between. The CDR3 DNA sequence: TGTGCCAGCTCACCTCATCGGGACGATCGGGAGCAGTACTTC. This encodes CASSPHRDDREQYF.

V usage is TRBV5-1 and J usage is TRBJ1-2; no reliable D call. The CDR3 consists of 15 residues. V lost 4 bases to trimming and J lost 11 bases, with 24 bases between them. The germline gives CDR1 SGHRS, CDR2 YFSETQ. The CDR3: CASSVGDGALGRYTF. The CDR3 DNA reads as TGCGCCAGCAGCGTAGGAGACGGAGCTCTGGGCAGGTACACCTTC. The entire variable domain, with the rest obtained from reference TRBV5-1 and TRBJ1-2, is as follows: KAGVTQTPRYLIKTRGQQVTLSCSPISGHRSVSWYQQTPGQGLQFLFEYFSETQRNKGNFPGRFSGRQFSNSRSEMNVSTLELGDSALYLCASSVGDGALGRYTFGSGTRLTVV.

The chain employs TRBV9 and TRBJ2-2; the D is unclear. V lost 2 bases, J lost 6 bases, and 11 bases lay in between. Germline values: CDR1 SGDLS, CDR2 YYNGEE. The CDR3 has 14 residues. CDR3 in DNA: TGTGCCAGCAGCGTGATCTCTGGGGCCGGGGAGCTGTTTTTT. Protein: CASSVISGAGELFF.

The CDR3, as DNA: TGTGCCAGCAGTTTCGGACAGGGGGCGCGGGAGCAGTACTTC. Translation: CASSFGQGAREQYF. The chain carries TRBV6-6 and TRBJ2-7; TRBD1 matches 11 bases. The CDR3 totals 14 residues. CDR1 is MNHNY and CDR2 is SVGAGI in the germline V gene (reference sequence). V shed 4 bases and J 7 bases; nucleotides not matched to a gene: 6.

The chain combines TRBV30 with TRBJ1-3, with D possibly TRBD1 on 6 matching bases. The CDR3 runs 17 residues. Germline lookup yields CDR1 GTSNPN and CDR2 SVGIG (reference sequence). V lost 2 bases, J lost 0 bases, and 17 bases lay in between. The CDR3: CAWSFGGATHSGNTIYF. The CDR3 nucleotides read TGTGCCTGGAGTTTTGGGGGCGCCACACACTCTGGAAACACCATATATTTT.

The chain links TRBV7-8 to TRBJ2-5; possibly TRBD2 for D (5 bases). V dropped 2 bases and J dropped 9 bases, with 10 bases sitting between them. Per the germline V gene, CDR1 is SGHVS and CDR2 is FQNEAQ. The CDR3 sequence is 12 residues long. CDR3 nucleotides: TGTGCCAGCAGCTTAAGCTTGGAGGCCCAGTACTTC. Protein: CASSLSLEAQYF.

The V call is TRBV30, the J call TRBJ2-1; 10 bases map to TRBD2. V was pared by 4 bases and J by 0 bases, with 6 bases of the junction left unmatched. CDR3 length: 16 amino acids. Germline V lookup: CDR1 GTSNPN, CDR2 SVGIG (reference sequence). In nucleotides, the CDR3 is TGTGCCTGGACTAGCGGGAGAGGGGGCTCCTACAATGAGCAGTTCTTC. It translates to CAWTSGRGGSYNEQFF.

This clone was seen once. The rearrangement links TRBV7-9 to TRBJ1-2; a weak D match, TRBD1 (6 bases). Germline V CDR1 and CDR2: SEHNR, FQNEAQ (reference sequence). The ends were cut back, 2 bases at V and 7 bases at J, with 11 bases in the middle. The CDR3 has 13 residues. The CDR3 spells CASSLNTGSGYTF. In DNA, the CDR3 is TGTGCCAGCAGCTTAAATACAGGGTCTGGCTACACCTTC.

The chain uses TRBV4-1 and TRBJ2-3; tentatively, D is TRBD2 (5 bases). The CDR3 has 17 residues. V lost 0 bases, J lost 6 bases, and 19 bases lay in between. CDR1 is MGHRA, CDR2 YSYEKL, per germline. CDR3 region: CASSQEWAAGGQDTQYF. The CDR3 nucleotides are TGCGCCAGCAGCCAAGAATGGGCGGCAGGAGGTCAGGATACGCAGTATTTT.